The 30 T cell receptor beta chains in this list originate from one sample, sequenced in a study of blood T cell repertoires in COVID-19 (TCRdb year 2020). Library generation was performed with the immunoSEQ multiplex PCR assay. Held by TCRdb, this immuneACCESS table contains in-frame sequences only and omits some clones. Under half of the omission traces to an unresolved V gene where checked; the cause of the rest is unknown. Present in this sample are 100,000 to 150,000 clones, over 60% of which were seen just once. The biggest ten clones account for 1.9% of the sample. Sequencing was carried out using peripheral blood. The source of these receptors is an older woman with acute or convalescent COVID-19.

The CDR3: CASSLLAASGNTIYF. The CDR3 region has the DNA TGTGCCAGCAGCTTGCTCGCGGCGTCTGGAAACACCATATATTTT. This chain connects TRBV5-6 to TRBJ1-3; D not certain. Trimming shortened V by 1 base and J by 1 base, and 9 bases separated the two germline ends. The germline V gene encodes CDR1 SGHDT and CDR2 YYEEEE. CDR3 size: 15 residues.

This clone was observed a handful of times. This sequence joins TRBV28 and TRBJ2-3; 8 nucleotides line up with TRBD2. There are 15 residues in the CDR3. J was trimmed by 1 base and V by 4 bases; bases with no gene match: 4. Germline CDR1 is MDHEN and CDR2 is SYDVKM. The CDR3 DNA sequence: TGTGCCAGCAGTTCGGGGGGGCTGGGCACAGATACGCAGTATTTT. Its translation is CASSSGGLGTDTQYF.

This chain connects TRBV9 to TRBJ2-7; 10 bases line up with TRBD1. There are 15 residues in the CDR3. Trimming at V came to 0 bases and at J to 5 bases, leaving 5 bases not matched to a gene. CDR1 is SGDLS, CDR2 YYNGEE, per germline. DNA of the CDR3: TGTGCCAGCAGCGTAGGGGGACAGGGGTTTCACGAGCAGTACTTC. It translates to CASSVGGQGFHEQYF.

This clone was observed a handful of times. This sample also contains other DNA sequences that code for the same CDR3. The gene calls are TRBV15 and TRBJ2-3, with 7 bases that match TRBD1. The CDR3 is made up of 15 amino acids. The trim removed 1 base at V and 5 bases at J, leaving 6 bases unmatched. Germline CDR1 and CDR2: LNHNV and YYDKDF (reference sequence). The CDR3 sequence is CATSRGDRAGDTQYF. The CDR3 nucleotides read TGTGCCACCAGCAGAGGAGACAGGGCGGGAGATACGCAGTATTTT.

The V gene is TRBV2, the J gene TRBJ1-1, with D possibly being TRBD1 (6 bases). Trimming shortened V by 0 bases and J by 8 bases, and 7 bases separated the two germline ends. This CDR3 is 12 amino acids long. Germline V gene lookup returns CDR1 SNHLY and CDR2 FYNNEI. The CDR3 DNA is TGTGCCAGCAGTGAAGCTACAGGGGAAGCTTTCTTT. This sequence encodes CASSEATGEAFF.

J is TRBJ2-7 and V is TRBV7-9, with 9 bases matching TRBD1. V was pared by 5 bases and J by 5 bases, with 7 bases of the junction left unmatched. The CDR3 loop spans 14 amino acids. Germline loops: CDR1 SEHNR, CDR2 FQNEAQ (reference sequence). The CDR3 DNA follows: TGTGCCAGCAGCGCTACCGGGACAGGGAACGAGCAGTACTTC. It yields the protein CASSATGTGNEQYF.

This CDR3 reads CASSYVARSSTDTQYF. CDR3 sequence (DNA): TGTGCCAGCAGCTACGTGGCTAGGTCTAGCACAGATACGCAGTATTTT. The chain couples TRBV11-2 to TRBJ2-3, with D unresolved. Germline CDR1 SGHAT, CDR2 FQNNGV. With 4 bases removed from V and 0 bases from J, the gap between germline ends came to 14 bases. The CDR3 spans 16 residues.

This clone appeared a few times. This chain joins TRBV28 and TRBJ1-5, with D maybe TRBD1 (5 bases). The CDR3 contains 13 residues. Germline CDR1 is MDHEN and CDR2 is SYDVKM. The ends were cut back, 7 bases at V and 4 bases at J, with 11 bases in the middle. CDR3 sequence reads: CASTRRGNQPQHF. The DNA for the CDR3 is TGTGCCAGCACCCGGCGGGGGAATCAGCCCCAGCATTTT.

The rearrangement links TRBV6-5 to TRBJ2-1; D gene unclear. Germline V gene sequence: CDR1 MNHEY, CDR2 SVGAGI. The CDR3 is made up of 14 amino acids. Trimming removed 2 bases from V and 3 bases from J, with 8 bases in between. CDR3 sequence: CASSYRHGYNEQFF. In nucleotides, the CDR3 is TGTGCCAGCAGTTACAGACATGGCTACAATGAGCAGTTCTTC.

This chain joins TRBV28 and TRBJ2-6, with TRBD2 as a possible D gene (5 bases). The V gene lost 6 bases and the J gene lost 1 base, with 13 bases spanning the gap. Per germline, CDR1 MDHEN and CDR2 SYDVKM. This CDR3 contains 16 residues. The CDR3 sequence is CASRRAGTSGANVLTF. In DNA, the CDR3 is TGTGCCAGCAGGCGGGCTGGAACATCTGGGGCCAACGTCCTGACTTTC.

This clone has only one observation. The chain uses TRBV29-1 and TRBJ2-1, with 10 positions matching TRBD2. V lost 8 bases and J lost 8; bases outside the gene matches: 12. Germline assignment: CDR1 SQVTM and CDR2 ANQGSEA. This CDR3 spans 14 amino acids. Here the CDR3 reads CSPHDSGRLDEQFF. The CDR3, as DNA: TGCAGCCCCCATGATAGCGGGAGGTTGGATGAGCAGTTCTTC.

This chain links TRBV29-1 with TRBJ2-4, with D possibly matching TRBD1 (5 bases). Per germline, CDR1 SQVTM and CDR2 ANQGSEA. V was trimmed by 4 bases and J by 0 bases, leaving 7 bases between them. This CDR3 has 13 amino acids. This CDR3 reads CSVGDRAKNIQYF. The CDR3 DNA sequence: TGCAGCGTTGGAGACAGAGCCAAAAACATTCAGTACTTC.

This clone was observed a few times. J is TRBJ2-3 and V is TRBV10-3; 11 nucleotides agree with TRBD2. The germline CDR1 and CDR2 sequences are ENHRY and SYGVKD. V was clipped by 0 bases and J by 5 bases; unmatched bases: 7. The CDR3 extends over 17 amino acids. As DNA, the CDR3 is TGTGCCATCAGTGAGTCTTTGAATAGCGGGGGGGAAGATACGCAGTATTTT. Translating it yields CAISESLNSGGEDTQYF.

CDR3 loop: CAWSAGTGWEQYF. In DNA, the CDR3 is TGTGCCTGGAGTGCAGGGACAGGGTGGGAGCAGTACTTC. The rearrangement uses TRBV30 and TRBJ2-7; 9 nucleotides agree with TRBD1. This CDR3 has 13 residues. Germline V gene lookup returns CDR1 GTSNPN and CDR2 SVGIG (reference sequence). V trimming: 1 base; J trimming: 7 bases; junction bases outside the gene matches: 5. The whole variable domain, remainder taken from reference TRBV30 and TRBJ2-7, is SQTIHQWPATLVQPVGSPLSLECTVEGTSNPNLYWYRQAAGRGLQLLFYSVGIGQISSEVPQNLSASRPQDRQFILSSKKLLLSDSGFYLCAWSAGTGWEQYFGPGTRLTVT.

This chain uses TRBV4-1 with TRBJ2-5; TRBD2 is a possible D gene (5 bases). V lost 0 bases and J 5 bases, leaving 16 bases between the germline ends. In germline, CDR1 is MGHRA, CDR2 YSYEKL. CDR3 length: 16 residues. The CDR3 DNA sequence: TGCGCCAGCAGCCAAGATCAAAGGCCCGCGGGCGAGACCCAGTACTTC. Its protein product is CASSQDQRPAGETQYF.

DNA for the CDR3: TGTGCCAGTAGTACTCTCCAGGGATTTGCCAAAAACATTCAGTACTTC. Its translation: CASSTLQGFAKNIQYF. J is TRBJ2-4 and V is TRBV19; maybe TRBD1 (5 bases). Germline V gene lookup returns CDR1 LNHDA and CDR2 SQIVND (reference sequence). This CDR3 spans 16 amino acids. The ends were cut back, 4 bases at V and 1 base at J, with 14 bases in the middle. The full variable domain, in which reference TRBV19 and TRBJ2-4 provide the parts outside the CDR3, is DGGITQSPKYLFRKEGQNVTLSCEQNLNHDAMYWYRQDPGQGLRLIYYSQIVNDFQKGDIAEGYSVSREKKESFPLTVTSAQKNPTAFYLCASSTLQGFAKNIQYFGAGTRLSVL.

The CDR3, as DNA: TGCGCCAGCAGCTTGACCTGGACAGGGCAAGAGACCCAGTACTTC. Amino acid sequence: CASSLTWTGQETQYF. The rearrangement links TRBV5-1 to TRBJ2-5; 8 bases are shared with TRBD1. The CDR3 is 15 amino acids. Germline V gene data show CDR1 as SGHRS and CDR2 as YFSETQ. Trimming took 1 base from V and 2 from J; bases not matched to a gene: 4.

The rearrangement uses TRBV13 and TRBJ2-7; 9 bases agree with TRBD2. Per the germline V gene, CDR1 is PRHDT and CDR2 is FYEKMQ (reference sequence). V lost 5 bases and J lost 3; bases outside the gene matches: 5. CDR3 length equals 14 residues. CDR3 nucleotides: TGTGCCAGCAGCCAGCGGGAGGCTAACTACGAGCAGTACTTC. Translation: CASSQREANYEQYF.

This clone came up once. V usage is TRBV5-1 and J usage is TRBJ1-1; TRBD1 matches 8 bases. V lost 4 bases and J lost 3; bases outside the gene matches: 5. CDR3 size: 14 residues. Germline-derived CDR1 and CDR2 are SGHRS and YFSETQ. The DNA of the CDR3 is TGCGCCAGCAGCGTCGACAGGGGATACACTGAAGCTTTCTTT. This codes for CASSVDRGYTEAFF.

The chain has TRBV9 and TRBJ2-2; the match to TRBD1 covers 7 bases. CDR1 is SGDLS, CDR2 YYNGEE, per germline. This CDR3 is built from 16 residues. Trimming took 4 bases from V and 1 from J; bases not matched to a gene: 7. The CDR3 DNA follows: TGTGCCAGCAGCTTTAGGGACAGCAAGAACACCGGGGAGCTGTTTTTT. This codes for CASSFRDSKNTGELFF.

The chain combines TRBV3-1 (or the pseudogene TRBV3-2) with TRBJ2-1; TRBD2 agrees at 7 bases. CDR3 length equals 16 residues. With V trimmed by 2 bases and J by 7 bases, 11 bases remained unmatched. Germline values: CDR1 LGHDT, CDR2 YNNKEL (reference sequence). The CDR3 spells CASSQLVLASWNEQFF. For the CDR3, the DNA is TGTGCCAGCAGCCAACTTGTACTAGCGTCTTGGAATGAGCAGTTCTTC.

This chain joins TRBV5-1 and TRBJ2-3; 7 bases are a match to TRBD1. Germline V lookup: CDR1 SGHRS, CDR2 YFSETQ. CDR3 length: 15 residues. The trim removed 1 base at V and 4 bases at J, leaving 6 bases unmatched. CDR3 sequence reads: CASSLIPGQPDTQYF. The CDR3 DNA follows: TGCGCCAGCAGCTTGATTCCGGGACAGCCAGATACGCAGTATTTT.

The rearrangement uses TRBV12-3 or TRBV12-4 and TRBJ1-2; D uncertain. V gave up 6 bases and J gave up 4 bases, with 6 bases separating them. The CDR3 has 11 residues. The CDR3 reads CASRRAYGYTF. The CDR3 DNA is TGTGCCAGCAGAAGAGCCTATGGCTACACCTTC.

The rearrangement uses TRBV18 and TRBJ1-1; D is possibly TRBD1 (5 bases). V was shortened by 5 bases and J by 4 bases, with 11 bases between the two germline ends. The CDR3 spans 13 residues. Per germline, CDR1 KGHSH and CDR2 LQKENI. The CDR3 sequence: CASSGEGRTEAFF. Here the CDR3 DNA reads TGTGCCAGCTCAGGGGAGGGGCGCACTGAAGCTTTCTTT.

The V gene is TRBV3-1 (or the pseudogene TRBV3-2), the J gene TRBJ2-5; 9 bases are shared with TRBD2. Trimming removed 4 bases from V and 5 bases from J; junction bases left unmatched: 5. Germline V gene sequence: CDR1 LGHDT, CDR2 YNNKEL (reference sequence). The CDR3 consists of 14 residues. CDR3 amino acids: CASSRASGAETQYF. The CDR3 region has the DNA TGTGCCAGCAGCCGGGCTAGCGGGGCGGAGACCCAGTACTTC.

This rearrangement joins TRBV27 to TRBJ2-5; 8 bases match TRBD2. The CDR3 has 15 residues. J was trimmed by 5 bases and V by 6 bases; bases with no gene match: 11. Germline CDR1 MNHEY, CDR2 SMNVEV (reference sequence). CDR3 nucleotides: TGTGCCAGCAGCGAGCTGGGACTAGAGGGGGAGACCCAGTACTTC. As protein: CASSELGLEGETQYF.

This clone was counted between two and nine times. The rearrangement links TRBV30 to TRBJ1-1, with no clear D. This CDR3 is built from 13 residues. The V gene's germline CDR1 is GTSNPN and CDR2 SVGIG (reference sequence). V lost 1 base and J lost 2, with 8 bases in between. CDR3 DNA sequence: TGTGCCTGGAGTGGAGGAGCTAACACTGAAGCTTTCTTT. This encodes CAWSGGANTEAFF.

V usage is TRBV7-9 and J usage is TRBJ2-2; 9 nucleotides agree with TRBD2. The CDR3 is 17 amino acids. V gave up 2 bases and J gave up 0 bases; unmatched junction bases: 4. Germline CDR1 reads SEHNR; CDR2 reads FQNEAQ (reference sequence). The CDR3 coding sequence is TGTGCCAGCAGCTTAATTAGCGGGAGATCGAACACCGGGGAGCTGTTTTTT. Encoded protein: CASSLISGRSNTGELFF.

This chain links TRBV12-5 with TRBJ1-5; the D gene is possibly TRBD1 (6 bases). Germline V lookup: CDR1 LGHNT, CDR2 FRNRAP. The CDR3 is 15 residues long. V was clipped by 1 base and J by 7 bases, with 14 bases between them. CDR3: CASGLGKDRSQPQHF. CDR3 DNA sequence: TGTGCTAGTGGTTTGGGTAAGGACAGAAGCCAGCCCCAGCATTTT.

The V and J genes are TRBV10-2 and TRBJ2-7, with 8 bases that match TRBD1. The germline V gene encodes CDR1 WSHSY and CDR2 SAAADI. The CDR3 runs to 13 residues. J was trimmed by 2 bases and V by 5 bases; bases with no gene match: 2. Here the CDR3 DNA reads TGCGCCAGCAGTTTGACAGGGGCCTACGAGCAGTACTTC. Encoded protein: CASSLTGAYEQYF.